This T cell receptor beta chain was captured in a study of cytomegalovirus exposure and HLA in healthy donors. The PCR employed 60 Vbeta primers together with 13 Jbeta primers. Assay: immunoSEQ multiplex PCR; the TCRdb copy retains only in-frame clones and omits some. In the table there are 130,000 or so clones, about 80% of which are singletons. This clone was counted a single time. The length of the CDR3 is 12 residues. V lost 8 bases, J lost 3 bases, and 10 bases lay in between. CDR1 is LNHDA and CDR2 is SQIVND in the germline V gene (reference sequence). The sequence came from a woman between 35 and 50 years old in good health and CMV-seronegative. Material for sequencing was PBMCs. This chain joins TRBV19 and TRBJ1-2, with D unresolved. The CDR3, as DNA: TGTGCCAGTGTGGGAGGGCACTATGGCTACACCTTC. It specifies CASVGGHYGYTF.